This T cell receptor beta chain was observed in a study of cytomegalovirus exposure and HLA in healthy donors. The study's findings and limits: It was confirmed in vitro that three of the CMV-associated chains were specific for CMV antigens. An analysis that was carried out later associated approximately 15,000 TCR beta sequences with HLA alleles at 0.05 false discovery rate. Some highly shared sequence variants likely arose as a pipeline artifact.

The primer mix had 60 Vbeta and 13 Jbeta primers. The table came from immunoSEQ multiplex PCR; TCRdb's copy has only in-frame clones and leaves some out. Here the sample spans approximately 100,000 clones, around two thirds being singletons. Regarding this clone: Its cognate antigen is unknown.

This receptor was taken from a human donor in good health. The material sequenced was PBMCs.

CDR3 nucleotide sequence: TGTGCCTGGCAGCGGGGCGCCACAGATACGCAGTATTTT. Its translation is CAWQRGATDTQYF. The chain has TRBV30 and TRBJ2-3; TRBD2 aligns across 7 bases. CDR3 size: 13 residues. The V gene's germline CDR1 is GTSNPN and CDR2 SVGIG (reference sequence). V shed 5 bases, J shed 2 bases, and the junction held 4 bases outside the gene matches.